The sample holds a few counts of the clone carrying this T cell receptor beta chain. This specimen belongs to a study of cytomegalovirus exposure and HLA in healthy donors. Donors counted as nominally healthy when sampled, yet unrecorded immune exposures were likely. CDR3 length: 15 residues. The trim removed 5 bases at V and 5 bases at J, leaving 10 bases unmatched. Per germline, CDR1 SGHVS and CDR2 FNYEAQ. The PCR had 60 Vbeta and 13 Jbeta primers. Original data processing: Approximately 9.9 million of tens of millions of unique TCR beta chains were shared, per a later count. Assay used: immunoSEQ multiplex PCR; TCRdb lists only in-frame clones, some missing. V, J and clone size reflect that table, while D and trimming were determined from the DNA. The sample carries 140,000 or so clones, about 80% recorded once.

The sequencing sample was made of PBMCs. This receptor was taken from a woman aged 55-69 years in good health and CMV-seropositive. The genes are TRBV7-6 and TRBJ2-7; TRBD1 aligns across 9 bases. The CDR3 loop reads CASSLVGGQGHEQYF. In DNA, the CDR3 is TGTGCCAGCAGCCTCGTCGGGGGACAGGGACACGAGCAGTACTTC.